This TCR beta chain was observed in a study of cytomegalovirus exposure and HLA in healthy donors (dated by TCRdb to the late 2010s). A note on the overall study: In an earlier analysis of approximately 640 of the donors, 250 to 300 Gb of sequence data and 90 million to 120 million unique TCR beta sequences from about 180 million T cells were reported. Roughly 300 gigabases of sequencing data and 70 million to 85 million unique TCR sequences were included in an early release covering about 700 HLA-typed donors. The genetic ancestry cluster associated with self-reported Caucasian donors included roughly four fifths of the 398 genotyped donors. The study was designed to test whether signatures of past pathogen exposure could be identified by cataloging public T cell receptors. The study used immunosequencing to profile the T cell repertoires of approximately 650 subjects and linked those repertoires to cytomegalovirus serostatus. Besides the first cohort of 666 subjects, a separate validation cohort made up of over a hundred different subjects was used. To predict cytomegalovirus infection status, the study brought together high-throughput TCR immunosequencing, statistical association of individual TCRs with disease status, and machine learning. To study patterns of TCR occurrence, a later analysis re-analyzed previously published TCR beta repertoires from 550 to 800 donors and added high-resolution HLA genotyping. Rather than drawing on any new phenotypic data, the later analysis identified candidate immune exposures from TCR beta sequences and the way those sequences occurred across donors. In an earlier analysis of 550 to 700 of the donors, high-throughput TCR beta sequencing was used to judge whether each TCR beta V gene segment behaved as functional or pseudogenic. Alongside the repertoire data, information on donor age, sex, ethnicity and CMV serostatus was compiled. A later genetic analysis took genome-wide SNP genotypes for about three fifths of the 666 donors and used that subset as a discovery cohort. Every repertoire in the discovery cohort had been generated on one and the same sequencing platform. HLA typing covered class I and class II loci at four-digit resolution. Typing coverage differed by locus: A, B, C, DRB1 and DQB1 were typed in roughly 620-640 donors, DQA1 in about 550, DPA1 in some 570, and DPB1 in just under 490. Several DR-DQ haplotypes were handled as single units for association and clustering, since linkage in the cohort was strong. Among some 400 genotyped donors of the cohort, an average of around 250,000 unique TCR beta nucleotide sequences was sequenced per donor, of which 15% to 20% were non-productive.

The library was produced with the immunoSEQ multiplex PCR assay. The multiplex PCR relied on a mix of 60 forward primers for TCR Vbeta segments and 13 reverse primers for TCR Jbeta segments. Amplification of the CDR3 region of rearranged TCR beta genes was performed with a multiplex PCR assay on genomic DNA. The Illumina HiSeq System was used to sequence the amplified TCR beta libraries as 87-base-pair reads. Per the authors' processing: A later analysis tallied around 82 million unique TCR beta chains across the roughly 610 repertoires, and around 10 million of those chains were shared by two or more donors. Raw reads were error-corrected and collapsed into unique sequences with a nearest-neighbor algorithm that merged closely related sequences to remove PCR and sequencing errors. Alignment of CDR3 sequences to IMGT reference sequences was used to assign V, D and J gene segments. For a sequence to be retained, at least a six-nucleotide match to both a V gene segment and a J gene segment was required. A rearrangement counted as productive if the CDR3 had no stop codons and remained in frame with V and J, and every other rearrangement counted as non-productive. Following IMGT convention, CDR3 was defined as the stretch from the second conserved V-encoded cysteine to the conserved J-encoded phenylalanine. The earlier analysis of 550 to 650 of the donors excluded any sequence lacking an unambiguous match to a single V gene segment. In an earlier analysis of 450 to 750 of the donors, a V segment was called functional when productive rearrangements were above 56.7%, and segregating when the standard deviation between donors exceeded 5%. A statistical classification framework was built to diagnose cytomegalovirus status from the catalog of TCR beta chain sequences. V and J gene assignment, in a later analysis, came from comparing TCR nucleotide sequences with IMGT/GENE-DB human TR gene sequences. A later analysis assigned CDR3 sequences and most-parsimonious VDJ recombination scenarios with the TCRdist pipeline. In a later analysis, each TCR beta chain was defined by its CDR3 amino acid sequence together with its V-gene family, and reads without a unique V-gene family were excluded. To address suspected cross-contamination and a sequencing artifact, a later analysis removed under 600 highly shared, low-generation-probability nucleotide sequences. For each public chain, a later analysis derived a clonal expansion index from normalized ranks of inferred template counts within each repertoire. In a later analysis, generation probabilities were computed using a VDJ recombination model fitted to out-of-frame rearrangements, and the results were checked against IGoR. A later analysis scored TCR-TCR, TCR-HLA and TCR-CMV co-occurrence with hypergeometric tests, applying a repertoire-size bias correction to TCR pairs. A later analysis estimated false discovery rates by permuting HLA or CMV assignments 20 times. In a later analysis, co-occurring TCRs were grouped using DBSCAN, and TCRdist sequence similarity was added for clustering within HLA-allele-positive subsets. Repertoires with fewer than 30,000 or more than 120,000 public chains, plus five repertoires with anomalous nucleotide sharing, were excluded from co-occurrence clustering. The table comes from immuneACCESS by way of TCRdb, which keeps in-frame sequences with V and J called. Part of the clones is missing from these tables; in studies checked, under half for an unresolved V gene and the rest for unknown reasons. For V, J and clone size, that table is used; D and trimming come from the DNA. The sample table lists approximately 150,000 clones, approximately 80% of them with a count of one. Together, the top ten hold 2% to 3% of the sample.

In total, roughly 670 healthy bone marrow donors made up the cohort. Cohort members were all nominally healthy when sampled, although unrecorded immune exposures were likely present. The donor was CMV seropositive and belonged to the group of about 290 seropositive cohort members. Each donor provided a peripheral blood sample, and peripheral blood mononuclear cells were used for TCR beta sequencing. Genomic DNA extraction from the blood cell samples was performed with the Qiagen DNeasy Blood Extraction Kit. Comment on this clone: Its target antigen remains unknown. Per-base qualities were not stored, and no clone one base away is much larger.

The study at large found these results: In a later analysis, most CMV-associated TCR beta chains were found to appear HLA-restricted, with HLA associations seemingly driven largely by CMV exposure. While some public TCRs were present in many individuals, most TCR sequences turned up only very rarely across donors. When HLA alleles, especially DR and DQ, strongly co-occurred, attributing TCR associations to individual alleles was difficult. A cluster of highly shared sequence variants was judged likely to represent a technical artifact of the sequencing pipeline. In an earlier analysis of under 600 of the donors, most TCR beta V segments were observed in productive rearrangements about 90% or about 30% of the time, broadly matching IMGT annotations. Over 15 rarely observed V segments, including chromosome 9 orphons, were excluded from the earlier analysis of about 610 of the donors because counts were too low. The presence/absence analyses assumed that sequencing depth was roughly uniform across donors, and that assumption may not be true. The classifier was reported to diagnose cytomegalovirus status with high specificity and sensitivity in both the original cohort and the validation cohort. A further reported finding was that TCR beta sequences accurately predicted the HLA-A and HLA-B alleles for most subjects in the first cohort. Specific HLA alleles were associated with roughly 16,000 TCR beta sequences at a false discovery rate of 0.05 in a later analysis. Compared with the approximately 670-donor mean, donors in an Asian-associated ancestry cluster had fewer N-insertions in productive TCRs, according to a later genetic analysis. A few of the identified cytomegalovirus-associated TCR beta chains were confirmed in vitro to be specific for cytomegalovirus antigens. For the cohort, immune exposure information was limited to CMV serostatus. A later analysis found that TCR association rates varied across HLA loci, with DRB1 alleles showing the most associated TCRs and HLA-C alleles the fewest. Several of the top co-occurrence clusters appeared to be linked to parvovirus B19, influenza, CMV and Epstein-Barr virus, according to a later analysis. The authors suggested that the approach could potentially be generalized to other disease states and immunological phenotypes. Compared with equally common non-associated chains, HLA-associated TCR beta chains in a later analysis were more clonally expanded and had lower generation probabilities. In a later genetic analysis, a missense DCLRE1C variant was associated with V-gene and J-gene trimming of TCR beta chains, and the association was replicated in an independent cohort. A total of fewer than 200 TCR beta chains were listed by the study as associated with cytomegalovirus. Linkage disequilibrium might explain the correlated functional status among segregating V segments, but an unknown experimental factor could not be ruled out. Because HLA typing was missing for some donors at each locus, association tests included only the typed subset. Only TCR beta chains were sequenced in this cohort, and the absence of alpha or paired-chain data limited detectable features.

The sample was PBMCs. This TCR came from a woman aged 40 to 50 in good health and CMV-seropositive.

For the CDR3, the sequence is CASSLSSGIYEQYF. The DNA sequence is as follows: TGTGCCAGCAGCTTGTCTTCGGGGATCTACGAGCAGTACTTC. Rearrangement joined TRBV5-5 to TRBJ2-7, with TRBD2 perhaps the D gene, on 5 matching bases. The CDR3 covers 14 residues, taking in both the cysteine and the phenylalanine. Kept here is only the CDR3 DNA, which spans 42 bases and is read in frame from base 1. Deletion took 1 base off V and 3 bases off J, with a span of 11 bases between the germline ends. CDR1 and CDR2 (SGHKS, YYEKEE) derive from the germline V gene (reference sequence).